A selection of T cell receptor beta chains follows, all from one sample in a study of blood T cell repertoires in COVID-19. Produced via immunoSEQ multiplex PCR; TCRdb's table is partial and in-frame only. The sample has under 70,000 clones, about 87% seen once; the top ten hold around 6.4%. The sample comprised peripheral blood. The receptors here all came from a woman aged 70-85 years with acute or convalescent COVID-19. Each CDR3 is given with its conserved first and last residue. A D gene is named only where the DNA matches it firmly. Part of the rows lack a size; the others show once, few, many or a class for expanded clones.

clone size: .
J gene: TRBJ1-2
V gene: TRBV29-1
D gene: .
CDR3 protein: CSVTARQRVDGYTF
CDR3 DNA: TGCAGCGTCACCGCGAGACAGCGGGTAGATGGCTACACCTTC

clone size: .
J gene: TRBJ1-2
V gene: TRBV28
D gene: TRBD1
CDR3 protein: CASSLFDRGVGYTF
CDR3 DNA: TGTGCCAGCAGTTTATTCGACAGGGGTGTGGGCTACACCTTC

clone size: .
J gene: TRBJ2-3
V gene: TRBV5-4
D gene: TRBD2
CDR3 protein: CASSLRTSVLTDTQYF
CDR3 DNA: TGTGCCAGCAGCTTGAGGACTAGCGTACTCACAGATACGCAGTATTTT

clone size: .
J gene: TRBJ2-6
V gene: TRBV2
D gene: .
CDR3 protein: CASSVGGAGANVLTF
CDR3 DNA: TGTGCCAGCAGTGTAGGAGGAGCTGGGGCCAACGTCCTGACTTTC

clone size: .
J gene: TRBJ1-5
V gene: TRBV28
D gene: TRBD1
CDR3 protein: CASQGAWNQPQHF
CDR3 DNA: TGTGCCAGCCAGGGGGCGTGGAATCAGCCCCAGCATTTT

clone size: .
J gene: TRBJ1-1
V gene: TRBV10-3
D gene: .
CDR3 protein: CAISESTGAFF
CDR3 DNA: TGTGCCATCAGTGAGTCGACGGGAGCTTTCTTT

clone size: .
J gene: TRBJ2-2
V gene: TRBV28
D gene: .
CDR3 protein: CASSPTRANTGELFF
CDR3 DNA: TGTGCCAGCAGTCCAACTAGAGCTAACACCGGGGAGCTGTTTTTT

clone size: .
J gene: TRBJ1-1
V gene: TRBV5-4
D gene: .
CDR3 protein: CASSLPGMNTEAFF
CDR3 DNA: TGTGCCAGCAGCTTGCCGGGGATGAACACTGAAGCTTTCTTT

clone size: once
J gene: TRBJ1-1
V gene: TRBV19
D gene: .
CDR3 protein: CASMLQLNTEAFF
CDR3 DNA: TGTGCCAGTATGTTACAGTTGAACACTGAAGCTTTCTTT

clone size: .
J gene: TRBJ1-5
V gene: TRBV27
D gene: .
CDR3 protein: CASSPLGTKYGNQPQHF
CDR3 DNA: TGTGCCAGCAGTCCGCTGGGGACAAAATACGGCAATCAGCCCCAGCATTTT

clone size: .
J gene: TRBJ2-5
V gene: TRBV3-1/TRBV3-2
D gene: TRBD2
CDR3 protein: CASSQSTSEETQYF
CDR3 DNA: TGTGCCAGCAGCCAATCCACTAGCGAGGAGACCCAGTACTTC

clone size: .
J gene: TRBJ1-3
V gene: TRBV19
D gene: .
CDR3 protein: CASSVSSGNTIYF
CDR3 DNA: TGTGCCAGTAGTGTCTCCTCTGGAAACACCATATATTTT

clone size: .
J gene: TRBJ1-4
V gene: TRBV27
D gene: .
CDR3 protein: CASSLLRTAVNEKLFF
CDR3 DNA: TGTGCCAGCAGTTTACTCCGGACAGCTGTTAATGAAAAACTGTTTTTT

clone size: few
J gene: TRBJ1-5
V gene: TRBV7-8
D gene: TRBD1
CDR3 protein: CASSLGVRTGRMGNQPQHF
CDR3 DNA: TGTGCCAGCAGCTTAGGGGTAAGGACAGGGAGGATGGGCAATCAGCCCCAGCATTTT

clone size: .
J gene: TRBJ1-2
V gene: TRBV10-3
D gene: .
CDR3 protein: CAISDRDYGYTF
CDR3 DNA: TGTGCCATCAGTGATCGAGACTATGGCTACACCTTC

clone size: .
J gene: TRBJ2-5
V gene: TRBV7-7
D gene: .
CDR3 protein: CASSLSSGEGTQYF
CDR3 DNA: TGTGCTAGCAGCTTATCGTCAGGAGAGGGGACCCAGTACTTC